The 23 T cell receptor beta chains given below trace back to one sample, sequenced in a study of T cells of healthy individuals. TCRdb itself ran the 5' RACE reads through MiXCR, one entry per CDR3 protein. The data contain 85,000 to 100,000 distinct CDR3 sequences, about 16% of them seen just once; the ten biggest clones take up 6.2%. These receptors came from a human donor in good health.

In DNA, the CDR3 is TGTGCCAGCAGTAACCAACCGACCGGGGAGCTGTTTTTT. As protein: CASSNQPTGELFF. V is TRBV9 and J is TRBJ2-2; D unresolved. The CDR3 loop spans 13 amino acids. Trimming took off 5 bases at V and 5 bases at J, with 10 bases between the two ends. Germline lookup yields CDR1 SGDLS and CDR2 YYNGEE.

In this sample, this clonotype turned up many times. The genes are TRBV12-3 or TRBV12-4 and TRBJ1-5, with D perhaps matching TRBD1 (5 bases). This CDR3 region has 14 residues. V was trimmed by 3 bases and J by 6 bases, leaving 12 bases between them. For the CDR3, the DNA is TGTGCCAGCAGTTTGACGGGGGAGGGTCAGCCCCAGCATTTT. Encoded protein: CASSLTGEGQPQHF.

The genes are TRBV5-8 and TRBJ1-1; the D is unclear. This CDR3 has 11 residues. Per the germline V gene, CDR1 is SGHTS and CDR2 is YDEGEE. V shed 0 bases and J shed 6 bases, with 3 bases lying between them. The CDR3 bases are TGTGCCAGCAGCTTGGAGTCTGAAGCTTTCTTT. Protein product: CASSLESEAFF.

This clonotype occurred a few times. This rearrangement joins TRBV14 to TRBJ2-1, with 8 bases aligning to TRBD2. Germline lookup yields CDR1 SGHDN and CDR2 FVKESK. V shed 1 base, J shed 1 base, and the junction held 12 bases outside the gene matches. This CDR3 contains 19 residues. CDR3 amino acids: CASSQGGFTSGKSYNEQFF. Here the CDR3 DNA reads TGTGCCAGCAGCCAAGGGGGTTTCACTAGCGGAAAGTCCTACAATGAGCAGTTCTTC.

A few counts support this clonotype. The chain couples TRBV29-1 to TRBJ2-3; possibly TRBD1 or TRBD2 for D (5 bases each). V was shortened by 6 bases and J by 3 bases, with 22 bases between the two germline ends. This CDR3 has 16 amino acids. Looked up from germline, CDR1 is SQVTM and CDR2 is ANQGSEA. The CDR3 coding sequence is TGCAGCGTCTTGGGGCTTCCGGCGGGCTCGACAGATACGCAGTATTTT. Its protein is CSVLGLPAGSTDTQYF.

This clonotype was counted a few times. J is TRBJ2-7 and V is TRBV6-7, with 10 bases lining up with TRBD2. TRBV6-7 carries the ORF label, with uncertain function. CDR3 length equals 16 residues. V lost 0 bases to trimming and J lost 6 bases; unmatched junction nucleotides: 8. CDR3 bases: TGTGCCAGCAGTTACTCCATCACTAGCGGGGACGGCGAGCAGTACTTC. Translated, it gives CASSYSITSGDGEQYF.

The chain links TRBV12-3 or TRBV12-4 to TRBJ2-1; possible D gene TRBD2, 7 bases. This CDR3 is built from 14 residues. The V end lost 6 bases, the J end lost 9 bases, and 18 bases lay between the germline ends. The CDR3 bases are TGTGCCAGCAGATGGGGGGGGGGCCGGTTTGAGCAGTTCTTC. It is translated as CASRWGGGRFEQFF.

The chain links TRBV11-2 to TRBJ2-7; D ambiguous. Germline V gene lookup returns CDR1 SGHAT and CDR2 FQNNGV. The CDR3 extends over 13 amino acids. The V gene lost 1 base and the J gene lost 3 bases, with 7 bases spanning the gap. The CDR3: CASSLGKNYEQYF. The DNA of the CDR3 is TGTGCCAGCAGCTTAGGGAAAAACTACGAGCAGTACTTC.

V gene TRBV2 combines with J gene TRBJ2-3; tentatively, D is TRBD2 (5 bases). The CDR3 length is 16 residues. Trimming took off 5 bases at V and 2 bases at J, with 17 bases between the two ends. Germline assignment: CDR1 SNHLY and CDR2 FYNNEI. CDR3 nucleotides: TGTGCCAGCAGTAAACGTTTGGCGGGCGTCACAGATACGCAGTATTTT. Its protein is CASSKRLAGVTDTQYF. The full variable domain, rest sourced from reference TRBV2 and TRBJ2-3, is EPEVTQTPSHQVTQMGQEVILRCVPISNHLYFYWYRQILGQKVEFLVSFYNNEISEKSEIFDDQFSVERPDGSNFTLKIRSTKLEDSAMYFCASSKRLAGVTDTQYFGPGTRLTVL.

This clonotype was found many times. The gene calls are TRBV19 and TRBJ2-1; D is ambiguous. The CDR3 has 15 residues. Germline V CDR1 and CDR2: LNHDA, SQIVND (reference sequence). Trimming took 3 bases from V and 1 from J, leaving 10 bases between them. The CDR3 DNA reads TGTGCCAGTAGTATTAACCCCCAATCCTACAATGAGCAGTTCTTC. It encodes CASSINPQSYNEQFF.

This clonotype was observed at least ten times. The genes are TRBV27 and TRBJ1-2; 11 bases align to TRBD1. V lost 8 bases and J lost 2; bases outside the gene matches: 7. CDR1 and CDR2 (germline): MNHEY, SMNVEV (reference sequence). The CDR3 length is 15 residues. CDR3 in amino acids: CASGAGTGGNYGYTF. For the CDR3, the DNA is TGTGCCAGCGGAGCAGGGACAGGGGGAAACTATGGCTACACCTTC.

V and J are TRBV24-1 and TRBJ2-1, with 11 bases fitting TRBD2. The germline gives CDR1 KGHDR, CDR2 SFDVKD. J lost 2 bases, V lost 4 bases, and 6 bases had no gene match. The length of the CDR3 is 17 residues. The CDR3 coding sequence is TGTGCCACCAGTGAGTCCGGGACTAGCGGCCCCTACAATGAGCAGTTCTTC. As protein: CATSESGTSGPYNEQFF.

This rearrangement joins TRBV6-1 to TRBJ1-2; weak D call: TRBD1 (5 bases). The V end lost 6 bases, the J end lost 2 bases, and 16 bases lay between the germline ends. The CDR3 sequence is 15 residues long. Germline values: CDR1 MNHNS, CDR2 SASEGT. The CDR3: CASRDREQVNYGYTF. The CDR3 nucleotides are TGTGCCAGCAGAGACCGGGAACAGGTGAACTATGGCTACACCTTC.

The rearrangement joins TRBV9 to TRBJ2-7; D is uncertain. Trimming shortened V by 4 bases and J by 1 base, and 12 bases separated the two germline ends. Germline CDR1 and CDR2: SGDLS and YYNGEE. The CDR3 consists of 14 residues. CDR3 nucleotide sequence: TGTGCCAGCAGCCCAGATGGCAGATCCTACGAGCAGTACTTC. Translation gives CASSPDGRSYEQYF.

This clonotype was seen many times. The rearrangement uses TRBV12-3 or TRBV12-4 and TRBJ2-7; tentative D call: TRBD2 (6 bases). This CDR3 contains 15 residues. The germline V and J ends were trimmed by 2 bases and 1 base, with 12 bases remaining between them. CDR3 protein: CASSLSGRQSYEQYF. In DNA, the CDR3 is TGTGCCAGCAGTTTATCTGGGAGGCAGTCCTACGAGCAGTACTTC.

This clonotype was seen a handful of times. The rearrangement joins TRBV7-9 to TRBJ1-6; weak D call: TRBD1 (6 bases). This CDR3 contains 13 residues. CDR1 SEHNR and CDR2 FQNEAQ come from the germline V gene (reference sequence). Trimming removed 11 bases at V and 7 bases at J, with 15 bases between. CDR3 loop: CALGGELNSPLHF. The CDR3, as DNA: TGTGCCCTTGGGGGCGAGTTAAATTCACCCCTCCACTTT.

This clonotype came up many times. The rearrangement uses TRBV10-3 and TRBJ2-5; TRBD2 matches 8 bases. Per germline, CDR1 ENHRY and CDR2 SYGVKD. The length of the CDR3 is 13 residues. V lost 10 bases, J lost 0 bases, and 4 bases stayed unmatched. CDR3 DNA sequence: TGTGCCACCCGGGGGGGGGACCAAGAGACCCAGTACTTC. Its protein is CATRGGDQETQYF.

A few counts support this clonotype. The rearrangement joins TRBV5-1 to TRBJ2-7; 7 bases match TRBD1. The CDR3 extends over 16 amino acids. CDR1 and CDR2 (germline): SGHRS, YFSETQ. V shed 4 bases and J 4 bases; nucleotides not matched to a gene: 14. The CDR3 coding sequence is TGCGCCAGCAGCACGGGACAGCTCGGCACCACTTACGAGCAGTACTTC. Translation: CASSTGQLGTTYEQYF.

This clonotype appeared a few times. The J gene is TRBJ2-7, the V gene TRBV7-8; D is unclear. Germline V gene lookup returns CDR1 SGHVS and CDR2 FQNEAQ. V was clipped by 1 base and J by 3 bases, with 13 bases between them. The CDR3 runs 15 residues. CDR3 DNA: TGTGCCAGCAGCTTAGGCACTACACTCCACTACGAGCAGTACTTC. Translated, it gives CASSLGTTLHYEQYF. The entire variable domain, with the rest obtained from reference TRBV7-8 and TRBJ2-7, is as follows: GAGVSQSPRYKVAKRGQDVALRCDPISGHVSLFWYQQALGQGPEFLTYFQNEAQLDKSGLPSDRFFAERPEGSVSTLKIQRTQQEDSAVYLCASSLGTTLHYEQYFGPGTRLTVT.

V gene TRBV12-3 or TRBV12-4 combines with J gene TRBJ2-2; D call uncertain. V was trimmed by 7 bases and J by 3 bases, leaving 12 bases between them. The CDR3 has 14 amino acids. This chain's CDR3 is CASIGLADTGELFF. As DNA, the CDR3 is TGTGCCAGCATCGGTCTCGCCGACACCGGGGAGCTGTTTTTT.

This clonotype was detected a few times. The V call is TRBV9, the J call TRBJ1-1; D perhaps matches TRBD1 (6 bases). This CDR3 has 15 amino acids. Trimming took off 4 bases at V and 5 bases at J, with 18 bases between the two ends. Germline V lookup: CDR1 SGDLS, CDR2 YYNGEE. As DNA, the CDR3 is TGTGCCAGCAGCCCTACAGGGCCGGGGGGTACTGAAGCTTTCTTT. It encodes CASSPTGPGGTEAFF.

This clonotype was seen a few times. This sequence joins TRBV4-3 and TRBJ2-2; TRBD2 might be the D (6 bases). V was trimmed by 4 bases and J by 5 bases, leaving 14 bases between them. This CDR3 spans 15 amino acids. The germline V gene encodes CDR1 LGHNA and CDR2 YSLEER. In DNA, the CDR3 is TGCGCCAGCAGCCGACTCCCTGGGGGGACCGGGGAGCTGTTTTTT. Translation: CASSRLPGGTGELFF.

V is TRBV7-2 and J is TRBJ2-1; D possibly uses TRBD1 or TRBD2 (6 bases each). This CDR3 region has 14 residues. Germline V gives CDR1 SGHTA, CDR2 FQGNSA. With 5 bases removed from V and 5 bases from J, the gap between germline ends came to 13 bases. In DNA, the CDR3 is TGTGCCAGCAGCCAAGGGGGGAGCGACAATGAGCAGTTCTTC. It specifies CASSQGGSDNEQFF.